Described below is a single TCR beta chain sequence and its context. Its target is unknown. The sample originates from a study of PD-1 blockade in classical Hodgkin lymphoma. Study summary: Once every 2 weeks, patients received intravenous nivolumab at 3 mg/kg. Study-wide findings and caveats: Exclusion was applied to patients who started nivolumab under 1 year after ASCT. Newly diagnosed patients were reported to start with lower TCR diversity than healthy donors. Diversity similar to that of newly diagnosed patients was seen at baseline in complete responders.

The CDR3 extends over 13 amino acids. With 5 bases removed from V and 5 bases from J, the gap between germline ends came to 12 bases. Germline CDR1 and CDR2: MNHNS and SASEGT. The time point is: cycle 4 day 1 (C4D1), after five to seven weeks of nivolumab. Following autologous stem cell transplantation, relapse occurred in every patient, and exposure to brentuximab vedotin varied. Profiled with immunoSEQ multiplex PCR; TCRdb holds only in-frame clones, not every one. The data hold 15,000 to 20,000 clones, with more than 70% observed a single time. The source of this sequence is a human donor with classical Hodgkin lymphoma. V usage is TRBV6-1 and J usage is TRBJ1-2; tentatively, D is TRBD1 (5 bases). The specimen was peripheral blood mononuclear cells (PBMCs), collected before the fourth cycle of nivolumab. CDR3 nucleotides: TGTGCCAGCAGTACTAGAGGGGTGTATGGCTACACCTTC. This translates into CASSTRGVYGYTF.